The present entry profiles one T cell receptor (beta chain) with its context. In the original workflow: Using reference gene primer amplification, nucleated cell counts were estimated. Libraries were prepared by immunoSEQ multiplex PCR; TCRdb keeps only in-frame clonotypes and omits some of them. V, J and clone size reflect that table, while D and trimming were determined from the DNA. This sample carries 210,000 or so clones, 80% to 90% of them seen once, and the ten largest clones take less than 3.5%. The sample originates from a study of blood T cell repertoires in COVID-19. The overall study: Researchers got acute and convalescent COVID-19 samples from the United States, Italy and Spain. Sources were T cells, B-cell-depleted T cells, or PBMCs; the material itself was cDNA or gDNA.

Germline CDR1 and CDR2: MNHEY and SMNVEV (reference sequence). This CDR3 is built from 15 residues. The J segment lost 2 bases and the V segment lost 5 bases, leaving 7 bases of the junction unmatched. The chain is built from TRBV27 and TRBJ2-7, with 9 bases fitting TRBD2. This TCR was sampled from a middle-aged man with active or convalescent COVID-19. The sequenced sample was peripheral blood. CDR3 residues: CASSPLGGRAYEQYF. Written as DNA, the CDR3 is TGTGCCAGCAGTCCCCTGGGCGGGAGGGCCTACGAGCAGTACTTC.